This T cell receptor beta chain is drawn from a study of cytomegalovirus exposure and HLA in healthy donors. In the study overall: Early on, a data release was issued that held some 91 million unique TCRs from HLA-typed donors.

Study results and limitations: Reported results showed that the classifier diagnosed cytomegalovirus status with high specificity and sensitivity. DRB1 showed the most TCR associations and HLA-C the fewest in a later analysis, as rates varied by HLA locus. After further analysis at a later stage, some 15,000 TCR beta sequences were associated with HLA alleles at 0.05 false discovery rate.

This clone was seen only a few times. What it recognizes is unknown. The PCR used 60 Vbeta and 13 Jbeta primers. Profiled with immunoSEQ multiplex PCR; TCRdb holds only in-frame clones, not every one. The table includes 85,000 to 120,000 clones, 70% to 80% detected once. The sample consisted of PBMCs. This TCR came from a male donor in good health and CMV-seropositive.

CDR3 residues: CASSQEGPSSGRAYEQYF. DNA for the CDR3: TGCGCCAGCAGCCAAGAGGGCCCGTCTAGCGGGAGGGCCTACGAGCAGTACTTC. The rearrangement uses TRBV4-3 and TRBJ2-7, with TRBD2 matching over 12 bases. The V gene's germline CDR1 is LGHNA and CDR2 YSLEER. This CDR3 comprises 18 residues. With 0 bases clipped from V and 2 bases from J, the junction kept 8 bases outside the gene matches.